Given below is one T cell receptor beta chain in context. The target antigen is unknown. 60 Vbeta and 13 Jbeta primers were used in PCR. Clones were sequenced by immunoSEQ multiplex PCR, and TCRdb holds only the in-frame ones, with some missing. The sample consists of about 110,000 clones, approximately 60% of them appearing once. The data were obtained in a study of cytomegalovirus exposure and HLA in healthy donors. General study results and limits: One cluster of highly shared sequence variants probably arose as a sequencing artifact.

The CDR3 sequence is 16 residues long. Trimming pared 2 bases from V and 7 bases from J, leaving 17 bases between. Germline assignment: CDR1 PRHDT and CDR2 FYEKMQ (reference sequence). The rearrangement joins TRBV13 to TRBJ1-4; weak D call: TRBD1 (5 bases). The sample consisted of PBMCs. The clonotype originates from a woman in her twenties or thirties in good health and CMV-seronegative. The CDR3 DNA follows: TGTGCCAGCAGCTTATTTGCCGGGGGTGGGAGTGAAAAACTGTTTTTT. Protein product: CASSLFAGGGSEKLFF.